This T cell receptor beta chain was profiled in a study of human T cells and chemical hapten exposure. About the study: Women made up most patients, who had alopecia areata, totalis or universalis.

Individual cDNA molecules each carried unique molecular identifiers attached by the library. Each CDR3 protein is one row after TCRdb ran MiXCR on the RACE reads. The sample lists some 81,000 distinct CDR3 sequences, 9.5% to 13% occurring once. This CDR3 is 16 amino acids long. Germline lookup yields CDR1 MDHEN and CDR2 SYDVKM. J lost 0 bases, V lost 5 bases, and 9 bases had no gene match. The time point was: patch test 2, 6 weeks after DPC sensitization. The treatment is: therapeutic diphenylcyclopropenone sensitization with weekly scalp DPC. This clonotype showed up just once. What it binds is unknown. Study-wide points: It was expanded TCRs that formed significantly more large CDR3 similarity clusters than controls did.

The specimen was whole blood, collected in connection with sensitization to the hapten diphenylcyclopropenone (DPC). The chain joins TRBV28 to TRBJ2-7, with 8 positions matching TRBD1. The sequence was obtained from a man between 18 and 29 years old with alopecia areata. Some clones in this sample may be carry-over from other donors' samples. The CDR3 coding sequence is TGTGCCAGCAGTAAACCGGGACAGGCCTTCTCCTACGAGCAGTACTTC. This codes for CASSKPGQAFSYEQYF.